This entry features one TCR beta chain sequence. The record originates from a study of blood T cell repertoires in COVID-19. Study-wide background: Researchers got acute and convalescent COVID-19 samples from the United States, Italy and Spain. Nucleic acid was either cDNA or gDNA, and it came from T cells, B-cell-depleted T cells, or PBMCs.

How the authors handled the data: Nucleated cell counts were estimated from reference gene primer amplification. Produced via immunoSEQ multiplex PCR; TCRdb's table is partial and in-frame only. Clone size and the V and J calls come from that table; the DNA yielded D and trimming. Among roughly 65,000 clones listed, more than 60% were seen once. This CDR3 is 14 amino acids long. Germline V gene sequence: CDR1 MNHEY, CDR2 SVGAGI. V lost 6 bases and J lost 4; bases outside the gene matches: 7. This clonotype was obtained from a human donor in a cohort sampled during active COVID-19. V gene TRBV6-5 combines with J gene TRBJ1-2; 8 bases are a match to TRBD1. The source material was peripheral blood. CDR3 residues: CASRRQGNVYGYTF. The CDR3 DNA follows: TGTGCCAGCAGGCGACAGGGGAACGTCTATGGCTACACCTTC.